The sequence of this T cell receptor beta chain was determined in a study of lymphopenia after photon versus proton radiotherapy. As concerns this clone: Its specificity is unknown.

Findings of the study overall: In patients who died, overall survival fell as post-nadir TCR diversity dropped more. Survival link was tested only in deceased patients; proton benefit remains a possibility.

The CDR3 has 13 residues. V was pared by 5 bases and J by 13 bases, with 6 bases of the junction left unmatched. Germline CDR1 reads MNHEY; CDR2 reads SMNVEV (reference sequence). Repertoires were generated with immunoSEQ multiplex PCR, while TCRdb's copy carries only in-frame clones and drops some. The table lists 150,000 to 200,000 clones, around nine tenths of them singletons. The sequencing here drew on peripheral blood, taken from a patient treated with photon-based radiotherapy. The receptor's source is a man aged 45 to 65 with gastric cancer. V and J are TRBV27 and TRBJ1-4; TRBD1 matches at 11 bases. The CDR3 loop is CASSHGTGGRLFF. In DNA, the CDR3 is TGTGCCAGCAGTCACGGGACAGGGGGACGACTGTTTTTT.